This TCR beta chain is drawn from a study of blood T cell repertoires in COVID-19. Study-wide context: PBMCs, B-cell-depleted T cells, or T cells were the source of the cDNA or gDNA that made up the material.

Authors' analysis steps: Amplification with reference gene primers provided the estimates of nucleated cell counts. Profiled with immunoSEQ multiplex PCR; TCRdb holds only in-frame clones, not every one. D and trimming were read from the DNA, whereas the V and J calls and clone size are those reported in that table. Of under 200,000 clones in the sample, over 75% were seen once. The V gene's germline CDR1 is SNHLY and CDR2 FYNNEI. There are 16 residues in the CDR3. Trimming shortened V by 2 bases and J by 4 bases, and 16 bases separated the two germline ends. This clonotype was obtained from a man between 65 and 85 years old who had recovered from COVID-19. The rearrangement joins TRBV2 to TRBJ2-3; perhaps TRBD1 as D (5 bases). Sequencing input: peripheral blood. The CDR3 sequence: CASSESWAGWPDTQYF. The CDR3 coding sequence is TGTGCCAGCAGTGAATCGTGGGCAGGGTGGCCAGATACGCAGTATTTT.